This TCR beta chain was observed in a study of a mutant IDH1 vaccine in newly diagnosed glioma. Of note for this clone: What it binds is not known.

Libraries were prepared by immunoSEQ multiplex PCR; TCRdb keeps only in-frame clonotypes and omits some of them. This table has roughly 54,000 clones, less than 90% appearing once. The CDR3 length is 15 residues. Per germline, CDR1 SGHTA and CDR2 FQGNSA. The V end was cut by 6 bases, the J end by 5 bases, with 14 bases between. The time point: week 35, safety follow-up. Doses comprised 300 ug of mutant IDH1 20-mer peptide each, plus topical imiquimod. This chain joins TRBV7-2 and TRBJ1-6; D gene unclear. This receptor was identified in a woman aged 18-30 years with glioma. The source material was PBMCs, sampled from a glioma patient whose treatment included an IDH1 peptide vaccine. Here the CDR3 reads CASRGGPRNNSPLHF. CDR3 nucleotides: TGTGCCAGCAGGGGTGGCCCGCGGAATAATTCACCCCTCCACTTT.